This is a list of T cell receptor beta chains from one sample in a study of shared clonotypes between healthy human individuals. Measured with immunoSEQ multiplex PCR; TCRdb has only the in-frame clones, and not every one. The sample lists 450,000 to 600,000 clones, approximately 79% occurring once. Sequences were obtained from PBMCs. The receptors were sampled from a woman in her thirties or forties in good health. Some clones in this sample may be carry-over from other donors' samples. CDR3s include the opening cysteine and the closing phenylalanine or tryptophan. D genes are given only for firm matches. Clone size is stated in some rows and not others, as once, few, many or a class when expanded.

D	size	V	J	DNA	CDR3
TRBD1	-	TRBV4-2	TRBJ2-1	TGTGCCAGCAGCCACCGGGACAGGGGGTTCAATGAGCAGTTCTTC	CASSHRDRGFNEQFF
TRBD2	-	TRBV19	TRBJ2-5	TGTGCCAGTAGTATGGAGCGGGGTCGAGGAGAGACCCAGTACTTC	CASSMERGRGETQYF
TRBD2	few	TRBV7-3	TRBJ2-1	TGTGCCAGCAGACCAGCGGGAGGCAATGAGCAGTTCTTC	CASRPAGGNEQFF
-	-	TRBV6-6	TRBJ1-1	TGTGCCAGCAGTTACTCGGGCGGGAACACTGAAGCTTTCTTT	CASSYSGGNTEAFF
-	-	TRBV7-2	TRBJ2-4	TGTGCCAGCAGCCCAAGGGAATCAAAAAACATTCAGTACTTC	CASSPRESKNIQYF
-	-	TRBV7-2	TRBJ1-2	TGTGCCAGCAGCTTATTAGGGGGTAACTATGGCTACACCTTC	CASSLLGGNYGYTF
-	-	TRBV7-9	TRBJ2-7	TGTGCCAGCAGCTTACACAGGGAAAGCGAGCAGTACTTC	CASSLHRESEQYF
-	-	TRBV28	TRBJ2-5	TGTGCCAGCAGTTTTGGTGGCAGGGGCTCGGACTTC	CASSFGGRGSDF
-	-	TRBV7-2	TRBJ2-5	TGTGCCAGCAGCTACCTTATTGATCCGTTTCAAGAGACCCAGTACTTC	CASSYLIDPFQETQYF
-	few	TRBV27	TRBJ2-3	TGTGCCAGCAGTCCACGGACAGACGCTTCAAATACGCAGTATTTT	CASSPRTDASNTQYF
TRBD1	-	TRBV11-2	TRBJ1-1	TGTGCCAGCAGCCCCAGGGGGTACGGGAACACTGAAGCTTTCTTT	CASSPRGYGNTEAFF
-	-	TRBV27	TRBJ2-1	TGTGCCAGCAGTTTCAGAGCGGAGGGTTACAATGAGCAGTTCTTC	CASSFRAEGYNEQFF
-	-	TRBV28	TRBJ2-5	TGTGCCAGCAGTTTATCCCGCCTGACCCAGTACTTC	CASSLSRLTQYF
TRBD1	-	TRBV6-1	TRBJ1-2	TGTGCCAGCAGTGAGGGACAGGCATTAGGAGGCTACACCTTC	CASSEGQALGGYTF
-	-	TRBV6-5	TRBJ2-1	TGTGCCAGCAGTTACTTAGCGGAAAGCTCCTACAATGAGCAGTTCTTC	CASSYLAESSYNEQFF
-	-	TRBV2	TRBJ2-3	TGTGCCAGCTACAGGGGGGGTACAGATACGCAGTATTTT	CASYRGGTDTQYF
-	-	TRBV6-6	TRBJ2-7	TGTGCCAGCAGTGGGCCAGGGCGGGACCAGGGCGAGCAGTACTTC	CASSGPGRDQGEQYF
-	-	TRBV25-1	TRBJ2-1	TGTGCCAGCACCTCTGGGGGGAGTGGGTACAATGAGCAGTTCTTC	CASTSGGSGYNEQFF
-	-	TRBV7-8	TRBJ2-7	TGTGCCAGCAGCTCAGACCACAGGTATTACGAGCAGTACTTC	CASSSDHRYYEQYF
-	once	TRBV28	TRBJ2-7	TGTGCCAGCAGTAGATCCACAGGAACCTACGAGCAGTACTTC	CASSRSTGTYEQYF
TRBD2	once	TRBV5-1	TRBJ2-1	TGCGCCAGCAGCTTGGGAGTAGCGGGAACCTACAATGAGCAGTTCTTC	CASSLGVAGTYNEQFF
-	-	TRBV6-6	TRBJ1-2	TGTGCCAGCAGTTACGAGGGAGAAGGCTATGGCTACACCTTC	CASSYEGEGYGYTF
TRBD1	-	TRBV5-1	TRBJ2-3	TGCGCCAGCAGCTTCAGGGGGCGAACCACAGATACGCAGTATTTT	CASSFRGRTTDTQYF
TRBD2	-	TRBV7-8	TRBJ2-7	TGTGCCAGCAGCCTCCGGACTAGCGGCGAGCAGTACTTC	CASSLRTSGEQYF
-	-	TRBV6-1	TRBJ2-7	TGTGCCAGCAGTCCTCCCCTTTCCTACGAGCAGTACTTC	CASSPPLSYEQYF
-	-	TRBV7-7	TRBJ1-1	TGTGCTAGCAGCTTAGAGCTGAACACTGAAGCTTTCTTT	CASSLELNTEAFF
-	-	TRBV7-3	TRBJ2-1	TGTGCCAGCAGCTCAGCCTCGAGCTCCTACAATGAGCAGTTCTTC	CASSSASSSYNEQFF
TRBD1	-	TRBV7-2	TRBJ1-5	TGTGCCAGCAGCCCCTCAGGGGGCGCTTTTCAGCCCCAGCATTTT	CASSPSGGAFQPQHF
-	-	TRBV11-2	TRBJ1-2	TGTGCCAGCAGCTCCTCCCAGGGGATATCTAACTATGGCTACACCTTC	CASSSSQGISNYGYTF
-	-	TRBV7-3	TRBJ2-7	TGTGCCAGCAGCCCAGGGCCGACCTACGAGCAGTACTTC	CASSPGPTYEQYF
-	-	TRBV9	TRBJ1-1	TGTGCCAGCAGCCCCACGGCCCCCTGGACCACTGAAGCTTTCTTT	CASSPTAPWTTEAFF
-	-	TRBV7-9	TRBJ2-7	TGTGCCAGCAGCTTAGTGTCCTACGAGCAGTACTTC	CASSLVSYEQYF
TRBD1	once	TRBV29-1	TRBJ1-2	TGCAGCGGCGGACAGGCCGACTATGGCTACACCTTC	CSGGQADYGYTF
-	few	TRBV9	TRBJ1-2	TGTGCCAGCAGCCCCGCCAGATCGCGGGGGTATGGTGGCTACACCTTC	CASSPARSRGYGGYTF
-	-	TRBV19	TRBJ2-1	TGTGCCAGTATTCCCCGGGACGCCGCCTACAATGAGCAGTTCTTC	CASIPRDAAYNEQFF
TRBD2	-	TRBV4-1	TRBJ2-7	TGCGCCAGCAGCCCTTCTAGCGGGAGGGCCGTAGAGCAGTACTTC	CASSPSSGRAVEQYF
-	-	TRBV28	TRBJ2-2	TGTGCCAGCAGTCCTAGGACGGCGGGCACCGGGGAGCTGTTTTTT	CASSPRTAGTGELFF
-	-	TRBV6-5	TRBJ2-1	TGTGCCAGCAGTTACCAGGACTCATACAATGAGCAGTTCTTC	CASSYQDSYNEQFF
TRBD1	-	TRBV5-1	TRBJ2-7	TGCGCCAGCAGCACTGGGACAGGGGGTTACGAGCAGTACTTC	CASSTGTGGYEQYF
-	-	TRBV9	TRBJ2-5	TGTGCCAGCAGCGTAGGTAGGGGAATTGGTCAAGAGACCCAGTACTTC	CASSVGRGIGQETQYF